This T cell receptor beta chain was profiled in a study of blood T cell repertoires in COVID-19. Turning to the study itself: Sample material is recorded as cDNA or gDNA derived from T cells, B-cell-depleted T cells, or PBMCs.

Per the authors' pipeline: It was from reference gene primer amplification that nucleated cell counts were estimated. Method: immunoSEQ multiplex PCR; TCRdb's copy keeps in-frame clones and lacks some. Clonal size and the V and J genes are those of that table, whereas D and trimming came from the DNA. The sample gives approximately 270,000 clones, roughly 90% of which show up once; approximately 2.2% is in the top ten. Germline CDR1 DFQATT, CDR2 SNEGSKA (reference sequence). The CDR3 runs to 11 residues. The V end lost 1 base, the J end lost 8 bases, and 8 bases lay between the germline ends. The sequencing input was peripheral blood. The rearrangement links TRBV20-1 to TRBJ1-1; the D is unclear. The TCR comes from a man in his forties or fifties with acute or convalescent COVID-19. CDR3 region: CSARVLGEAFF. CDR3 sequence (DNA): TGCAGTGCTAGAGTGCTCGGGGAAGCTTTCTTT.